The 15 T cell receptor beta chains below come from one sample, sequenced in a study of control samples from healthy donors and cancer patients. Data came from immunoSEQ multiplex PCR; TCRdb stores just in-frame clones and leaves some out. The repertoire holds some 20,000 clones, with 88% as singletons. The specimen sequenced was PBMCs. Source of these receptors: an older woman with head and neck cancer.

For the CDR3, the DNA is TGCGCCAGCAGCTCGCTTGTCAGGAACACTGAAGCTTTCTTT. It translates to CASSSLVRNTEAFF. This chain joins TRBV5-1 and TRBJ1-1, with D hard to call. V was shortened by 3 bases and J by 1 base, with 10 bases between the two germline ends. Germline V gene lookup returns CDR1 SGHRS and CDR2 YFSETQ. The CDR3 has 14 amino acids.

This chain links TRBV7-9 with TRBJ2-7; the D gene is possibly TRBD1 (6 bases). This CDR3 has 15 amino acids. V gave up 3 bases and J gave up 2 bases, with 14 bases separating them. The germline V gene has CDR1 SEHNR and CDR2 FQNEAQ (reference sequence). The CDR3 DNA is TGTGCCAGCAGCTTTGGGGGCGATAAGGCCTACGAGCAGTACTTC. It translates to CASSFGGDKAYEQYF. Drawing the rest from reference TRBV7-9 and TRBJ2-7, the complete variable domain is DTGVSQNPRHKITKRGQNVTFRCDPISEHNRLYWYRQTLGQGPEFLTYFQNEAQLEKSRLLSDRFSAERPKGSFSTLEIQRTEQGDSAMYLCASSFGGDKAYEQYFGPGTRLTVT.

This clone occurred once. The V gene is TRBV9, the J gene TRBJ2-1, with 9 nucleotides matching TRBD1. CDR3 length: 14 residues. Germline V gene lookup returns CDR1 SGDLS and CDR2 YYNGEE. V lost 2 bases and J lost 5; bases outside the gene matches: 2. CDR3 in DNA: TGTGCCAGCAGCGTTGGGACAGGGAACAATGAGCAGTTCTTC. It encodes CASSVGTGNNEQFF.

V and J are TRBV28 and TRBJ2-3; 10 bases agree with TRBD2. Losses at the gene ends were 6 bases for V and 1 base for J; bases not matched to a gene: 10. Per the germline V gene, CDR1 is MDHEN and CDR2 is SYDVKM. This CDR3 has 17 amino acids. CDR3: CASRTSGAGWGTDTQYF. CDR3 coding DNA: TGTGCCAGCAGAACTAGCGGGGCGGGGTGGGGCACAGATACGCAGTATTTT. The full variable domain, its missing parts supplied by reference TRBV28 and TRBJ2-3, is DVKVTQSSRYLVKRTGEKVFLECVQDMDHENMFWYRQDPGLGLRLIYFSYDVKMKEKGDIPEGYSVSREKKERFSLILESASTNQTSMYLCASRTSGAGWGTDTQYFGPGTRLTVL.

This clone was seen more than once but under ten times. J is TRBJ1-6 and V is TRBV11-2; tentatively, D is TRBD1 (6 bases). CDR1 is SGHAT, CDR2 FQNNGV, per germline. The CDR3 has 14 residues. V dropped 7 bases and J dropped 9 bases, with 16 bases sitting between them. The CDR3 loop reads CASTADSSSSPLHF. The DNA of the CDR3 is TGTGCCAGCACCGCGGACAGTAGTTCTTCACCCCTCCACTTT.

This clone was counted a single time. The V and J genes are TRBV19 and TRBJ2-4; possible D gene TRBD2, 7 bases. Germline values: CDR1 LNHDA, CDR2 SQIVND (reference sequence). The CDR3 loop spans 18 amino acids. Trimming stripped 4 bases from V and 7 bases from J, with 26 bases between. CDR3 DNA sequence: TGTGCCAGTAGTAGAGGAGGCAGACTAGCTGGAGGGGGGAACATTCAGTACTTC. It yields the protein CASSRGGRLAGGGNIQYF.

DNA for the CDR3: TGCGCCAGCAGCTTAGACGGCGGGAGGAGCTACAATGAGCAGTTCTTC. Translation: CASSLDGGRSYNEQFF. This rearrangement joins TRBV5-1 to TRBJ2-1; 8 bases are a match to TRBD2. The CDR3 consists of 16 residues. After removal of 2 bases from V and 3 bases from J, the junction contained 7 bases not matched to a gene. Looked up from germline, CDR1 is SGHRS and CDR2 is YFSETQ.

The rearrangement links TRBV3-1 (or the pseudogene TRBV3-2) to TRBJ2-5, with 11 bases fitting TRBD2. This CDR3 spans 16 amino acids. Germline values: CDR1 LGHDT, CDR2 YNNKEL (reference sequence). Trimming removed 1 base from V and 3 bases from J; junction bases left unmatched: 4. The CDR3 protein is CASSQGPGLAEETQYF. CDR3 nucleotides: TGTGCCAGCAGCCAAGGCCCGGGACTAGCGGAAGAGACCCAGTACTTC.

The chain links TRBV18 to TRBJ1-2; D uncertain. CDR3 length: 15 residues. The germline CDR1 and CDR2 sequences are KGHSH and LQKENI. Trimming pared 1 base from V and 6 bases from J, leaving 15 bases between. The CDR3 nucleotides are TGTGCCAGCTCACCACTGACAATGGGCCAGGATGGCTACACCTTC. Translated, it gives CASSPLTMGQDGYTF. The full variable domain, completed using reference TRBV18 and TRBJ1-2, is NAGVMQNPRHLVRRRGQEARLRCSPMKGHSHVYWYRQLPEEGLKFMVYLQKENIIDESGMPKERFSAEFPKEGPSILRIQQVVRGDSAAYFCASSPLTMGQDGYTFGSGTRLTVV.

This clone has only one observation. The chain combines TRBV7-9 with TRBJ2-1; 8 bases fit TRBD2. Germline V gives CDR1 SEHNR, CDR2 FQNEAQ (reference sequence). The CDR3 runs to 19 residues. V gave up 1 base and J gave up 4 bases; unmatched junction bases: 15. The CDR3: CASSLDRPVEREQYNEQFF. In nucleotides, the CDR3 is TGTGCCAGCAGCTTAGACCGGCCGGTGGAGCGGGAGCAGTACAATGAGCAGTTCTTC.

This clone was counted between two and nine times. The V call is TRBV5-1, the J call TRBJ2-1; 13 nucleotides match TRBD2. The germline V gene encodes CDR1 SGHRS and CDR2 YFSETQ. V lost 0 bases and J lost 6; bases outside the gene matches: 3. The CDR3 is 16 residues long. This CDR3 is CASSLGLAGGLNEQFF. CDR3 sequence (DNA): TGCGCCAGCAGCTTGGGACTAGCGGGAGGACTCAATGAGCAGTTCTTC.

The rearrangement uses TRBV19 and TRBJ2-5; 12 nucleotides agree with TRBD1. There are 15 residues in the CDR3. The junction had 10 bases not matched to a gene; V was cut back by 7 bases and J by 7 bases. Germline V gene data show CDR1 as LNHDA and CDR2 as SQIVND (reference sequence). CDR3 bases: TGTGCCAGTACCCCCGGGACAGGGGGCCGGGGGACCCAGTACTTC. It specifies CASTPGTGGRGTQYF.

This clone has a single count. The CDR3 reads CASSGQDGGELFF. CDR3 bases: TGTGCCAGCAGCGGACAGGATGGCGGGGAGCTGTTTTTT. The chain recombines TRBV6-5 with TRBJ2-2; 7 bases match TRBD1. Losses at the gene ends were 6 bases for V and 7 bases for J; bases not matched to a gene: 5. From germline, CDR1 is MNHEY and CDR2 SVGAGI. The CDR3 extends over 13 amino acids.

V gene TRBV28 combines with J gene TRBJ1-3; D is unclear. The germline gives CDR1 MDHEN, CDR2 SYDVKM. V lost 6 bases and J 0 bases, leaving 9 bases between the germline ends. The CDR3 spans 14 residues. CDR3 in DNA: TGTGCCAGCAGCTCAATAAGCTCTGGAAACACCATATATTTT. Its protein is CASSSISSGNTIYF.

The rearrangement links TRBV28 to TRBJ1-6; 11 bases are shared with TRBD1. Trimming removed 5 bases from V and 6 bases from J; junction bases left unmatched: 6. The germline gives CDR1 MDHEN, CDR2 SYDVKM. There are 16 residues in the CDR3. CDR3 residues: CASSNGQGASNSPLHF. For the CDR3, the DNA is TGTGCCAGCAGTAACGGACAGGGGGCGTCTAATTCACCCCTCCACTTT.